These 11 T cell receptor beta chains came from one sample sequenced in a study of beta chain features in type 1 diabetes. Since all of the isolated RNA was reverse transcribed, expressed TCRB transcripts were what got sequenced. Only in-frame clones appear in the TCRdb table, and some are missing; sequencing was by immunoSEQ multiplex PCR. The sample lists 250,000 or so clones; roughly 30% were seen once. The sample comprised central memory CD4+ T cells from blood. All receptors come from a man aged 30 to 45 in good health.

The J gene is TRBJ1-6, the V gene TRBV7-9, with 7 nucleotides matching TRBD1. V dropped 7 bases and J dropped 5; count of bases not matched to a gene: 8. CDR3 size: 15 residues. Per the germline V gene, CDR1 is SEHNR and CDR2 is FQNEAQ (reference sequence). CDR3: CASNDLDRDNSPLHF. The CDR3 region has the DNA TGTGCCAGCAACGATTTAGACAGGGATAATTCACCCCTCCACTTT.

The chain employs TRBV20-1 and TRBJ2-1, with D unresolved. The ends were cut back, 5 bases at V and 9 bases at J, with 11 bases in the middle. The V gene's germline CDR1 is DFQATT and CDR2 SNEGSKA (reference sequence). This CDR3 contains 11 residues. The DNA for the CDR3 is TGCAGTGCTTTCTCAATGGGTGAGCAGTTCTTC. Translating it yields CSAFSMGEQFF.

CDR3 DNA sequence: TGTGCCTGGATCTTAAAGGCCTCTGGGGCCAACGTCCTGACTTTC. Translating it yields CAWILKASGANVLTF. This chain connects TRBV30 to TRBJ2-6; D call uncertain. The CDR3 has 15 amino acids. The germline V and J ends were trimmed by 4 bases and 0 bases, with 10 bases remaining between them. The germline gives CDR1 GTSNPN, CDR2 SVGIG (reference sequence).

V gene TRBV28 combines with J gene TRBJ2-3, with D unclear. Trimming took 5 bases from V and 5 from J, leaving 8 bases between them. CDR1 MDHEN and CDR2 SYDVKM come from the germline V gene. CDR3 length equals 12 residues. CDR3 nucleotide sequence: TGTGCCAGCAGTCCCCCTGGAGATACGCAGTATTTT. It translates to CASSPPGDTQYF. The variable domain in full, with the rest retrieved from reference TRBV28 and TRBJ2-3, is DVKVTQSSRYLVKRTGEKVFLECVQDMDHENMFWYRQDPGLGLRLIYFSYDVKMKEKGDIPEGYSVSREKKERFSLILESASTNQTSMYLCASSPPGDTQYFGPGTRLTVL.

V is TRBV6-6 and J is TRBJ2-5; 11 bases align to TRBD1. The junction had 1 base not matched to a gene; V was cut back by 6 bases and J by 4 bases. In germline, CDR1 is MNHNY, CDR2 SVGAGI (reference sequence). The CDR3 contains 13 residues. CDR3 sequence: CASRDRGLETQYF. CDR3 in DNA: TGTGCCAGCAGGGACAGGGGGCTAGAGACCCAGTACTTC.

Comments on this clone: Other DNA sequences in this sample translate to the same CDR3. The chain links TRBV5-4 to TRBJ2-5; D is unresolved. The CDR3 runs to 12 residues. V lost 0 bases and J lost 2, with 2 bases in between. CDR1 is SGHNT and CDR2 is YYREEE in the germline V gene (reference sequence). CDR3 in amino acids: CASSLAQETQYF. CDR3 nucleotides: TGTGCCAGCAGCTTGGCTCAAGAGACCCAGTACTTC. Complete variable domain (other parts from reference TRBV5-4 and TRBJ2-5): ETGVTQSPTHLIKTRGQQVTLRCSSQSGHNTVSWYQQALGQGPQFIFQYYREEENGRGNFPPRFSGLQFPNYSSELNVNALELDDSALYLCASSLAQETQYFGPGTRLLVL.

The chain has TRBV7-9 and TRBJ2-5, with D unresolved. The CDR3 totals 12 residues. The V and J ends lost 5 bases and 0 bases respectively, with 4 bases between them. Per the germline V gene, CDR1 is SEHNR and CDR2 is FQNEAQ (reference sequence). The CDR3 DNA is TGTGCCAGCAGCCAGGACCAAGAGACCCAGTACTTC. This translates into CASSQDQETQYF.

This chain links TRBV30 with TRBJ2-3; TRBD2 matches at 11 bases. Germline V gene sequence: CDR1 GTSNPN, CDR2 SVGIG (reference sequence). CDR3 size: 12 residues. V trimming: 8 bases; J trimming: 4 bases; junction bases outside the gene matches: 2. The CDR3 here is CAGSGGADTQYF. The DNA of the CDR3 is TGTGCCGGTAGCGGGGGGGCAGATACGCAGTATTTT.

Concerning this clone: A much larger clonotype is one base distant, so this may be a read error. This chain connects TRBV30 to TRBJ2-7, with TRBD1 identical over 10 bases. The length of the CDR3 is 15 residues. The trim removed 7 bases at V and 6 bases at J, leaving 15 bases unmatched. CDR1 GTSNPN and CDR2 SVGIG come from the germline V gene (reference sequence). The CDR3: CASRLTGTGDREQYF. The CDR3 DNA follows: TGTGCCTCGAGGCTTACCGGGACAGGGGATCGCGAGCAGTACTTC. Together with reference TRBV30 and TRBJ2-7, the CDR3 gives the full variable domain: SQTIHQWPATLVQPVGSPLSLECTVEGTSNPNLYWYRQAAGRGLQLLFYSVGIGQISSEVPQNLSASRPQDRQFILSSKKLLLSDSGFYLCASRLTGTGDREQYFGPGTRLTVT.

CDR3 in DNA: TGTGCCAGCAGTGAAGCGAGTCCAGGGAGCCCCCAGCATTTT. This codes for CASSEASPGSPQHF. The rearrangement uses TRBV2 and TRBJ1-5; D possibly corresponds to TRBD1 (5 bases). The V end lost 0 bases, the J end lost 10 bases, and 13 bases lay between the germline ends. This CDR3 region has 14 residues. CDR1 SNHLY and CDR2 FYNNEI come from the germline V gene.

The chain recombines TRBV7-2 with TRBJ2-2; D not certain. V dropped 5 bases and J dropped 8 bases, with 12 bases sitting between them. The CDR3 covers 13 residues. The V gene's germline CDR1 is SGHTA and CDR2 FQGNSA. CDR3 sequence reads: CASSLTTPGELFF. In DNA form, the CDR3 reads TGTGCCAGCAGCCTAACCACGCCGGGGGAGCTGTTTTTT.